This paragraph reports one T cell receptor beta chain. Its antigen is not known. This sample was included in a study of T-cell memory formation after mild COVID-19. Across the study: TCR clusters mostly belonged to single donors. Study-level points and caveats: The CD4+ clones that contracted clustered mainly within CM and EM, and the CD8+ clones concentrated in EMRA. Pre-infection memory showed some responding clones, and this suggested that cross-reactive memory joined.

Using its own MiXCR run on the 5' RACE reads, TCRdb lists one record per CDR3 protein. The top ten hold 2.5% to 4% of the sample, which has roughly 150,000 distinct CDR3 sequences, approximately 12% seen once. Germline CDR1 reads SGHRS; CDR2 reads YFSETQ. CDR3 length: 13 amino acids. The V end was cut by 0 bases, the J end by 5 bases, with 7 bases between. The sequence was obtained from a man aged 18 to 30 who had mild COVID-19 (a few samples of this study predate the infection). Cell type and time point are not known. V gene TRBV5-1 combines with J gene TRBJ2-3; D not resolved. Sequenced material: PBMCs or a T cell subset sorted from them (not recorded which). The CDR3 loop reads CASSLDTKDTQYF. In DNA, the CDR3 is TGCGCCAGCAGCTTGGATACGAAAGATACGCAGTATTTT. Full variable domain (remainder filled in from reference TRBV5-1 and TRBJ2-3): KAGVTQTPRYLIKTRGQQVTLSCSPISGHRSVSWYQQTPGQGLQFLFEYFSETQRNKGNFPGRFSGRQFSNSRSEMNVSTLELGDSALYLCASSLDTKDTQYFGPGTRLTVL.